A selection of T cell receptor beta chains follows, all from one sample in a study of blood T cells in healthy people across ages. TCRdb itself ran the 5' RACE reads through MiXCR, one entry per CDR3 protein. The sample contains approximately 1.5 million distinct CDR3 sequences, about 42% of which appear only once. Material: blood. The receptor set was obtained from a young woman in good health. Each CDR3 is given with its conserved first and last residue. Fields, in order: D gene, J gene, V gene, clone size, CDR3 protein, CDR3 DNA. D genes are given only for firm matches. Clone size is stated in some rows and not others, as once, few, many or a class when expanded.

D gene: .
J gene: TRBJ2-6
V gene: TRBV9
clone size: .
CDR3 protein: CASSVPPIGPGANVLTF
CDR3 DNA: TGTGCCAGCAGCGTACCGCCTATTGGGCCTGGGGCCAACGTCCTGACTTTC

D gene: .
J gene: TRBJ1-6
V gene: TRBV20-1
clone size: .
CDR3 protein: CSARAGRGYNSPLHF
CDR3 DNA: TGCAGTGCTAGAGCAGGGCGCGGCTATAATTCACCCCTCCACTTT

D gene: .
J gene: TRBJ1-5
V gene: TRBV6-2/TRBV6-3
clone size: few
CDR3 protein: CASNRGGPISAQHF
CDR3 DNA: TGTGCCAGCAACCGGGGGGGTCCTATTTCAGCCCAGCATTTT

D gene: .
J gene: TRBJ2-7
V gene: TRBV20-1
clone size: .
CDR3 protein: CSASLSDVGYEQYF
CDR3 DNA: TGCAGTGCTAGCCTCTCCGACGTGGGCTACGAGCAGTACTTC

D gene: .
J gene: TRBJ2-1
V gene: TRBV4-3
clone size: many
CDR3 protein: CASSQLLGWDEQFF
CDR3 DNA: TGCGCCAGCAGCCAACTGCTTGGGTGGGATGAGCAGTTCTTC

D gene: .
J gene: TRBJ2-2
V gene: TRBV5-1
clone size: .
CDR3 protein: CASSLSNSANTGELFF
CDR3 DNA: TGCGCCAGCAGCTTGAGCAATTCCGCGAACACCGGGGAGCTGTTTTTT

D gene: TRBD2
J gene: TRBJ2-7
V gene: TRBV5-1
clone size: .
CDR3 protein: CASSFTSGHVYNEQYF
CDR3 DNA: TGCGCCAGCAGCTTTACTAGCGGTCATGTTTACAATGAGCAGTACTTC

D gene: TRBD1
J gene: TRBJ2-7
V gene: TRBV4-1
clone size: .
CDR3 protein: CASSQLTGGSLYEQYF
CDR3 DNA: TGCGCCAGCAGCCAACTGACAGGGGGATCATTGTACGAGCAGTACTTC

D gene: .
J gene: TRBJ2-3
V gene: TRBV5-5
clone size: .
CDR3 protein: CASSLDRSSQYF
CDR3 DNA: TGTGCCAGCAGCTTGGATAGGTCATCGCAGTATTTT

D gene: TRBD2
J gene: TRBJ2-1
V gene: TRBV20-1
clone size: .
CDR3 protein: CSARKILTSGEVYNEQFF
CDR3 DNA: TGCAGTGCTAGAAAGATCCTAACTAGCGGAGAGGTCTACAATGAGCAGTTCTTC

D gene: TRBD2
J gene: TRBJ2-7
V gene: TRBV10-3
clone size: .
CDR3 protein: CATTRTSGSYEQYF
CDR3 DNA: TGTGCCACCACCAGGACTAGCGGGAGCTACGAGCAGTACTTC